One sample yielded the 22 T cell receptor beta chains listed below, sequenced in a study of T-cell reconstitution after alpha-beta-depleted transplantation in children. For TCRbeta, the library was prepared with unique molecular identifiers. TCRdb recomputed calls from the PCR reads with MiXCR, one row per CDR3 protein. The sample records more than 400,000 distinct CDR3 sequences, roughly 10% being singletons. This specimen consisted of PBMCs, mostly from graft donor cells, obtained 180 days after TCRalphabeta/CD19-depleted stem cell transplant. These receptors were taken from a female patient aged 2 to 10 who had a stem cell transplant for aplastic anemia, so the T cells may come from the graft donor.

The chain joins TRBV20-1 to TRBJ2-7; TRBD2 matches 8 bases. The germline CDR1 and CDR2 sequences are DFQATT and SNEGSKA (reference sequence). Germline trimming cut 0 bases from V and 2 bases from J; bases unmatched to any gene: 6. The CDR3 has 15 amino acids. CDR3 sequence: CSARDGAGATYEQYF. CDR3 DNA sequence: TGCAGTGCTAGAGATGGAGCGGGAGCCACCTACGAGCAGTACTTC.

This clonotype has more than one count but fewer than ten. The chain employs TRBV2 and TRBJ2-1, with 8 bases identical to TRBD2. This CDR3 is 14 amino acids long. CDR1 is SNHLY and CDR2 is FYNNEI in the germline V gene. V lost 6 bases, J lost 4 bases, and 5 bases stayed unmatched. The CDR3 spells CASRGLGNYNEQFF. The CDR3 DNA sequence: TGTGCCAGCAGGGGACTAGGCAATTACAATGAGCAGTTCTTC.

Points on this clonotype: At one end, the junction sequence differs from germline, possibly due to a read error. This sequence joins TRBV9 and TRBJ2-2; a possible D gene is TRBD2 (6 bases). This CDR3 is 13 amino acids long. Germline V gene sequence: CDR1 SGDLS, CDR2 YYNGEE. The CDR3 here is CASNEAGTGDLFF. CDR3 DNA sequence: TGTGCCAGCAACGAAGCGGGTACCGGGGACCTGTTTTTT.

Many counts were recorded for this clonotype. This rearrangement joins TRBV29-1 to TRBJ2-1, with TRBD2 matching over 15 bases. V was pared by 4 bases and J by 2 bases, with 3 bases of the junction left unmatched. Germline V gene data show CDR1 as SQVTM and CDR2 as ANQGSEA. The length of the CDR3 is 16 residues. CDR3 DNA sequence: TGCAGCGTTGGCGGGACTAGCGGGAGGACCTACAATGAGCAGTTCTTC. This translates into CSVGGTSGRTYNEQFF.

The chain joins TRBV20-1 to TRBJ2-3; 9 bases align to TRBD2. Germline CDR1 DFQATT, CDR2 SNEGSKA (reference sequence). This CDR3 comprises 13 residues. V shed 6 bases, J shed 4 bases, and the junction held 5 bases outside the gene matches. For the CDR3, the DNA is TGCAGTGCGGCTAGCGGGACCCCAGATACGCAGTATTTT. Protein product: CSAASGTPDTQYF.

This clonotype was counted a few times. This chain links TRBV7-2 with TRBJ2-3; tentatively, D is TRBD1 (5 bases). The V gene lost 5 bases and the J gene lost 1 base, with 13 bases spanning the gap. The V gene's germline CDR1 is SGHTA and CDR2 FQGNSA. This CDR3 comprises 15 residues. CDR3 coding DNA: TGTGCCAGCAGCGCATACAGGTGGGGCACAGATACGCAGTATTTT. It translates to CASSAYRWGTDTQYF.

This clonotype is a singleton in its sample. The CDR3 is CASSPTGGVMETQYF. CDR3 nucleotides: TGTGCCAGCAGCCCTACGGGAGGGGTAATGGAGACCCAGTACTTC. The rearrangement joins TRBV7-2 to TRBJ2-5, with 8 bases lining up with TRBD2. Germline V lookup: CDR1 SGHTA, CDR2 FQGNSA. V was clipped by 5 bases and J by 5 bases; unmatched bases: 10. The CDR3 length is 15 residues.

This clonotype has more than one count but fewer than ten. The chain joins TRBV3-1 to TRBJ2-7; 10 nucleotides agree with TRBD1. This CDR3 contains 16 residues. V lost 2 bases, J lost 3 bases, and 7 bases stayed unmatched. Germline CDR1 reads LGHDT; CDR2 reads YNNKEL (reference sequence). The CDR3 reads CASSQPGTGVGYEQYF. The CDR3 region has the DNA TGTGCCAGCAGCCAACCCGGGACAGGGGTAGGCTACGAGCAGTACTTC.

This clonotype has only a few counts. The chain is built from TRBV12-3 or TRBV12-4 and TRBJ2-5; D not resolved. The V gene lost 3 bases and the J gene lost 4 bases, with 12 bases spanning the gap. The CDR3 has 14 residues. The chain's CDR3 is CASSFSSARETQYF. The DNA for the CDR3 is TGTGCCAGCAGTTTTTCCTCCGCAAGAGAGACCCAGTACTTC.

This chain links TRBV12-3 or TRBV12-4 with TRBJ2-3; D unresolved. This CDR3 contains 11 residues. Between the trimmed V and J ends, which lost 5 bases and 7 bases, there was a span of 7 bases. CDR3 sequence: CASSRSYTQYF. The DNA for the CDR3 is TGTGCCAGCAGTCGATCATATACGCAGTATTTT.

This clonotype has only a few counts. The chain has TRBV27 and TRBJ2-7, with 10 bases that match TRBD2. The CDR3 sequence is 13 residues long. CDR1 MNHEY and CDR2 SMNVEV come from the germline V gene (reference sequence). The trim removed 8 bases at V and 5 bases at J, leaving 6 bases unmatched. The CDR3 reads CASGLAGVNEQYF. CDR3 DNA: TGTGCCAGCGGGCTAGCGGGAGTAAACGAGCAGTACTTC.

This clonotype was seen many times. The CDR3 loop reads CASSSDRGSTGELFF. The DNA of the CDR3 is TGTGCCAGCAGCAGCGACAGGGGATCCACCGGGGAGCTGTTTTTT. The rearrangement joins TRBV21-1 to TRBJ2-2; the table assigns TRBD1, which was not confirmed against the DNA. TRBV21-1 represents a pseudogene. The CDR3 is 15 amino acids.

The DNA for the CDR3 is TGTGCCACCAGTGAGAAATCCTGGGGCTACAATGAGCAGTTCTTC. Translation: CATSEKSWGYNEQFF. The chain joins TRBV24-1 to TRBJ2-1; D not certain. Per the germline V gene, CDR1 is KGHDR and CDR2 is SFDVKD. The CDR3 sequence is 15 residues long. Deletions cut 4 bases from V and 3 bases from J, with 12 bases between.

The chain couples TRBV7-2 to TRBJ1-1, with no clear D. Germline CDR1 SGHTA, CDR2 FQGNSA. Trimming left V 0 bases short and J 0 bases short, with 11 bases between. The CDR3 covers 16 residues. The CDR3 DNA reads as TGTGCCAGCAGCTTAGCTCGTGCAGCAGTGAACACTGAAGCTTTCTTT. It is translated as CASSLARAAVNTEAFF.

This clonotype showed up just a few times. The rearrangement uses TRBV5-1 and TRBJ1-4; TRBD1 might be the D (6 bases). Germline V gene sequence: CDR1 SGHRS, CDR2 YFSETQ. Trimming cost V 1 base and J 7 bases, with 17 bases left between them. This CDR3 has 16 residues. The CDR3 protein is CASSLSGDNAGEKLFF. CDR3 DNA sequence: TGCGCCAGCAGCTTGTCCGGGGACAACGCTGGTGAAAAACTGTTTTTT.

The CDR3 sequence is CASSLNPGNTGELFF. In DNA, the CDR3 is TGTGCCAGCAGCTTAAACCCCGGGAACACCGGGGAGCTGTTTTTT. V is TRBV7-2 and J is TRBJ2-2, with no clear D. CDR3 length: 15 residues. The ends were cut back, 2 bases at V and 1 base at J, with 8 bases in the middle. Germline V gene lookup returns CDR1 SGHTA and CDR2 FQGNSA.

The CDR3 spells CSATWTSGRSDTQYF. Written as DNA, the CDR3 is TGCAGTGCTACATGGACTAGCGGGAGGTCAGATACGCAGTATTTT. The chain has TRBV20-1 and TRBJ2-3; 14 bases agree with TRBD2. The germline V gene has CDR1 DFQATT and CDR2 SNEGSKA (reference sequence). The CDR3 has 15 amino acids. Trimming removed 4 bases from V and 4 bases from J; junction bases left unmatched: 4.

In its sample, this clonotype was seen a few times. CDR3 loop: CASRRSTGELFF. CDR3 sequence (DNA): TGTGCCAGCAGAAGAAGCACCGGGGAGCTGTTTTTT. The chain combines TRBV28 with TRBJ2-2, with unresolved D. The germline V gene encodes CDR1 MDHEN and CDR2 SYDVKM. V lost 6 bases and J lost 4, with 6 bases in between. The CDR3 covers 12 residues. The full variable domain, with the rest looked up from reference TRBV28 and TRBJ2-2, is DVKVTQSSRYLVKRTGEKVFLECVQDMDHENMFWYRQDPGLGLRLIYFSYDVKMKEKGDIPEGYSVSREKKERFSLILESASTNQTSMYLCASRRSTGELFFGEGSRLTVL.

This clonotype was recorded a few times. This chain joins TRBV18 and TRBJ2-4, with 7 nucleotides matching TRBD1. The germline CDR1 and CDR2 sequences are KGHSH and LQKENI. V shed 2 bases and J 9 bases; nucleotides not matched to a gene: 7. The CDR3 covers 14 residues. CDR3 in amino acids: CASSPEGAVAIQYF. CDR3 nucleotide sequence: TGTGCCAGCTCACCAGAGGGGGCGGTTGCCATTCAGTACTTC.

This clonotype occurred many times. The rearrangement uses TRBV28 and TRBJ2-2, with 10 bases fitting TRBD1. J was trimmed by 5 bases and V by 5 bases; bases with no gene match: 5. Germline V lookup: CDR1 MDHEN, CDR2 SYDVKM. This CDR3 is 15 amino acids long. CDR3 loop: CASSTPGQGTGELFF. The CDR3 DNA reads TGTGCCAGCAGTACTCCGGGACAGGGGACCGGGGAGCTGTTTTTT.

V gene TRBV12-3 or TRBV12-4 combines with J gene TRBJ2-7, with unresolved D. Trimming took 2 bases from V and 7 from J, leaving 12 bases between them. There are 13 residues in the CDR3. CDR3 DNA sequence: TGTGCCAGCAGTTTAAACGACCGTTGGGAGCAGTACGTC. Protein sequence: CASSLNDRWEQYV.

This clonotype was detected ten times or more. V and J are TRBV28 and TRBJ2-6; TRBD1 might be the D (5 bases). The CDR3 runs to 15 residues. Germline loops: CDR1 MDHEN, CDR2 SYDVKM. V lost 7 bases and J lost 4, with 14 bases in between. CDR3: CASKSGSTGANVLTF. The DNA of the CDR3 is TGTGCCAGCAAGTCAGGGTCAACCGGGGCCAACGTCCTGACTTTC.